This is a list of T cell receptor beta chains from one sample in a study of CD8+CD57+ T cells in acquired aplastic anemia. One entry per CDR3 protein results from TCRdb running MiXCR on the reads. The table has about 220,000 distinct CDR3 sequences, about 37% seen once. Sequenced: sorted CD4+, CD8+, or CD8+CD57+ T cells (not recorded which) from PBMCs. The receptor set was obtained from a human donor in good health, serving as a control. CDR3s include the opening cysteine and the closing phenylalanine or tryptophan. The order of the fields is V gene, D gene, clone size, J gene, CDR3 DNA, CDR3 protein. A D gene is named only where the DNA matches it firmly. Not every row has a clone size; where given, it reads once, few, many or a size class.

>TRBV20-1|.|many|TRBJ2-3
TGCAGTGCTAACGATCTGATCTCAGATACGCAGTATTTT
CSANDLISDTQYF
>TRBV10-1|.|.|TRBJ2-5
TGCGCCAGCAGCGAGGGGGGGCTCGGGGAGACCCAGTACTTC
CASSEGGLGETQYF
>TRBV5-1|TRBD1|many|TRBJ2-7
TGCGCCAGCAGCTTGGGGGCCGGGACAGTGAATGCCTACGAGCAGTACTTC
CASSLGAGTVNAYEQYF
>TRBV4-2|TRBD1|many|TRBJ1-2
TGTGCCAGCAGCAAAGGACAGGGGACGTACTATGGCTACACCTTC
CASSKGQGTYYGYTF
>TRBV12-3/TRBV12-4|.|.|TRBJ1-1
TGTGCCAGCAGTTCCACCGGGACGAGGAGAAACACTGAAGCTTTCTTT
CASSSTGTRRNTEAFF
>TRBV4-3|.|.|TRBJ1-2
TGCGTCAGCAGCCAAGGGGGGATTTATGGCTACACCTTC
CVSSQGGIYGYTF
>TRBV6-1|TRBD1|few|TRBJ2-1
TGTGCCAGCAGTGAAGAGCTGGGACAGCGGCAGTTCTTC
CASSEELGQRQFF
>TRBV14|.|few|TRBJ1-2
TGTGCCAGCAGCCAAGTATCAGGGCTCTTTTCCGACTATGGCTACACCTTC
CASSQVSGLFSDYGYTF
>TRBV9|.|many|TRBJ1-3
TGTGCCAGCAGCGTCCAGGGATCTGGAAACACCATATATTTT
CASSVQGSGNTIYF
>TRBV2|.|few|TRBJ2-2
TGTGCCAGCTCACGGTTGGGGGGACCGAACACCGGGGAGCTGTTTTTT
CASSRLGGPNTGELFF
>TRBV20-1|.|many|TRBJ2-7
TGCAGTGCTAGGGGTGGGGTGTACTACGAGCAGTACTTC
CSARGGVYYEQYF
>TRBV29-1|TRBD1|.|TRBJ1-2
TGCAGCGTCGGGACAGGGGACCTCTATGGCTACACCTTC
CSVGTGDLYGYTF
>TRBV12-3/TRBV12-4|.|many|TRBJ2-5
TGTGCCAGCAACCCCCGGGGTCAAGAGACCCAGTACTTC
CASNPRGQETQYF
>TRBV2|.|.|TRBJ1-1
TGTGCCAGCAGTGATGGCGGGGTAGCTGAAGCTTTCTTT
CASSDGGVAEAFF
>TRBV6-1|TRBD2|once|TRBJ2-3
TGTGCCAGCAGTCAACTAGCGGGGGCCCGGGATACGCAGTATTTT
CASSQLAGARDTQYF
>TRBV24-1|.|few|TRBJ2-1
TGTGCCACCAATGAGGGGTTACGGGTGCAGTTCTTC
CATNEGLRVQFF
>TRBV5-1|TRBD2|few|TRBJ2-5
TGCGCCAGCAGCTTGGCGACTAGCGGGGGGCTAAGTGAAGAGACCCAGTACTTC
CASSLATSGGLSEETQYF
>TRBV2|.|.|TRBJ2-1
TGTGCCAGCAGGGCCCTCGGGGCCAATAATGAGCAGTTCTTC
CASRALGANNEQFF
>TRBV5-1|.|many|TRBJ1-1
TGCGCCAGCAGCTTGATCGGGACCGCCACTGAAGCTTTCTTT
CASSLIGTATEAFF
>TRBV7-2|.|few|TRBJ2-3
TGTGCCAGCAGTATTTCTTCCACAGATACGCAGTATTTT
CASSISSTDTQYF
>TRBV19|.|few|TRBJ1-2
TGTGCCAGTACCGGAGGAGGCAGGGTATATGGCTACACCTTC
CASTGGGRVYGYTF
>TRBV11-1|.|.|TRBJ2-7
TGTGCCAGCAGCTTAGCTTTTGGGACGGATCACTACGAGCAGTACTTC
CASSLAFGTDHYEQYF
>TRBV20-1|.|.|TRBJ1-3
TGCAGTGCCGACGGGGCGGGAAACACCATATATTTT
CSADGAGNTIYF
>TRBV25-1|TRBD1|many|TRBJ1-1
TGTGCCAGCAGTGAGGACAGGGCGGCGAAGTACACTGAAGCTTTCTTT
CASSEDRAAKYTEAFF
>TRBV7-6|.|.|TRBJ1-2
TGTGCCAGCAGCGCTCAACAGGGACCCGCCGACTATGGCTACACCTTC
CASSAQQGPADYGYTF
>TRBV5-6|.|.|TRBJ2-1
TGTGCCAGCAGCTTGGGCAGGCCCAATGAGCAGTTCTTC
CASSLGRPNEQFF